Following are 8 T cell receptor beta chains from one sample sequenced in a study of T cell responses to AZD1222 COVID-19 vaccine (dated by TCRdb to the early 2020s). The time point label corresponds to: baseline before first vaccination. This sample's treatment or condition label indicates: meningococcal conjugate vaccine given as trial control. Library generation was performed with the immunoSEQ multiplex PCR assay. TCRdb limited this immuneACCESS table to in-frame rearrangements with V and J called. A share of clones is missing; checked studies link under half to unresolved V genes, and the rest is unexplained. This sample lists approximately 150,000 clones; 70% to 90% were detected once. Of the sample, 3% to 4% falls within the top ten clones. The material was peripheral blood, obtained on day 0 of MenACWY control vaccination. The source is an adult in good health.

The CDR3 DNA reads as TGTGCCAGCAGCCTCCGGGGGCCGTATAATTCACCCCTCCACTTT. Its protein is CASSLRGPYNSPLHF. This chain links TRBV5-5 with TRBJ1-6, with D possibly being TRBD1 (6 bases). With 4 bases removed from V and 4 bases from J, the gap between germline ends came to 12 bases. This CDR3 region has 15 residues. Germline V gene data show CDR1 as SGHKS and CDR2 as YYEKEE (reference sequence). Filled out from reference TRBV5-5 and TRBJ1-6, the complete variable domain reads DAGVTQSPTHLIKTRGQQVTLRCSPISGHKSVSWYQQVLGQGPQFIFQYYEKEERGRGNFPDRFSARQFPNYSSELNVNALLLGDSALYLCASSLRGPYNSPLHFGNGTRLTVT.

This chain uses TRBV11-3 with TRBJ1-2; 10 positions agree with TRBD1. The CDR3 loop spans 15 amino acids. The V segment lost 5 bases and the J segment 6 bases; nucleotides outside the gene matches: 9. CDR1 is SGHNT, CDR2 YENEEA, per germline. The CDR3 loop is CASSPGTGESHGYTF. For the CDR3, the DNA is TGTGCCAGCAGCCCCGGGACAGGGGAATCGCATGGCTACACCTTC.

This chain uses TRBV9 with TRBJ2-3; D could derive from TRBD1 or TRBD2 (5 bases each). The germline V gene has CDR1 SGDLS and CDR2 YYNGEE. The CDR3 totals 17 residues. With 4 bases removed from V and 6 bases from J, the gap between germline ends came to 24 bases. The CDR3 here is CASSLHEGRARFDTQYF. In nucleotides, the CDR3 is TGTGCCAGCAGCTTACACGAGGGGCGGGCCCGATTCGATACGCAGTATTTT.

The gene calls are TRBV30 and TRBJ2-7, with D perhaps matching TRBD2 (5 bases). With 2 bases removed from V and 3 bases from J, the gap between germline ends came to 11 bases. Germline V gene sequence: CDR1 GTSNPN, CDR2 SVGIG (reference sequence). The CDR3 has 13 residues. The CDR3 DNA sequence: TGTGCCTGGAGTTTGACCGGACTCTACGAGCAGTACTTC. Translated: CAWSLTGLYEQYF.

The genes are TRBV27 and TRBJ1-2, with D maybe TRBD1 (5 bases). Germline V gene data show CDR1 as MNHEY and CDR2 as SMNVEV (reference sequence). The CDR3 is 12 amino acids. The V gene lost 5 bases and the J gene lost 4 bases, with 8 bases spanning the gap. CDR3 in amino acids: CASSGTTYGYTF. DNA of the CDR3: TGTGCCAGCAGTGGGACTACCTATGGCTACACCTTC.

The CDR3 DNA sequence: TGTGCCAGTAGTATACCCGGGACACTAAGTGGCTACACCTTC. Protein sequence: CASSIPGTLSGYTF. This chain links TRBV19 with TRBJ1-2; maybe TRBD1 (6 bases). V lost 2 bases to trimming and J lost 7 bases, with 14 bases between them. The CDR3 extends over 14 amino acids. The germline gives CDR1 LNHDA, CDR2 SQIVND (reference sequence).

CDR3 sequence: CASSSGSGRFSDTQYF. DNA for the CDR3: TGTGCCAGCAGTTCGGGTAGCGGGAGATTCTCAGATACGCAGTATTTT. The chain joins TRBV28 to TRBJ2-3; 9 bases match TRBD2. Germline V lookup: CDR1 MDHEN, CDR2 SYDVKM. The CDR3 runs to 16 residues. V was pared by 4 bases and J by 4 bases, with 9 bases of the junction left unmatched.

The V and J genes are TRBV3-1 (or the pseudogene TRBV3-2) and TRBJ2-3; either TRBD1 or TRBD2 may supply D (6 bases each). V lost 4 bases and J lost 8, with 16 bases in between. The CDR3 consists of 14 residues. The V gene's germline CDR1 is LGHDT and CDR2 YNNKEL (reference sequence). The CDR3 loop reads CASSPTGAFLTQYF. CDR3 DNA: TGTGCCAGCAGCCCGACGGGGGCCTTTCTTACGCAGTATTTT.